The 28 T cell receptor beta chains given below trace back to one sample, sequenced in a study of cytomegalovirus exposure and HLA in healthy donors. Use of 60 Vbeta and 13 Jbeta primers characterized the PCR. Here immunoSEQ multiplex PCR was the method, and the copy in TCRdb shows in-frame clones only, minus some. The sample contains 130,000 to 150,000 clones, roughly 87% of which appear only once. The specimen was PBMCs. Every receptor here comes from a young man in good health and CMV-seropositive.

This clone was picked up a small number of times. The chain joins TRBV4-3 to TRBJ1-2; maybe TRBD1 (5 bases). Trimming shortened V by 6 bases and J by 8 bases, and 16 bases separated the two germline ends. The CDR3 consists of 13 residues. The germline V gene has CDR1 LGHNA and CDR2 YSLEER. This chain's CDR3 is CASSPTGGRGYTF. The CDR3 DNA is TGCGCCAGCAGTCCCACCGGGGGACGGGGCTACACCTTC.

V gene TRBV4-1 combines with J gene TRBJ1-1; TRBD1 might be the D (6 bases). CDR1 is MGHRA, CDR2 YSYEKL, per germline. V dropped 4 bases and J dropped 1 base, with 19 bases sitting between them. CDR3 length: 17 amino acids. CDR3 nucleotide sequence: TGCGCCAGCAGCCCCCCCCTACCGGACAGTGAGAACACTGAAGCTTTCTTT. Translating gives CASSPPLPDSENTEAFF.

V usage is TRBV29-1 and J usage is TRBJ2-7, with D perhaps TRBD1 (7 bases). CDR3 size: 13 residues. Germline CDR1 SQVTM, CDR2 ANQGSEA. The ends were cut back, 1 base at V and 7 bases at J, with 14 bases in the middle. This CDR3 is CSVEGTGAGEQYF. The CDR3 DNA follows: TGCAGCGTTGAAGGGACAGGCGCGGGGGAGCAGTACTTC.

The V gene is TRBV4-1, the J gene TRBJ1-4, with D hard to call. The CDR3 spans 14 residues. Trimming stripped 4 bases from V and 0 bases from J, with 6 bases between. Germline loops: CDR1 MGHRA, CDR2 YSYEKL. The CDR3 is CASSPEATNEKLFF. The DNA of the CDR3 is TGCGCCAGCAGCCCCGAGGCAACTAATGAAAAACTGTTTTTT.

The chain joins TRBV25-1 to TRBJ1-1; 7 bases match TRBD1. CDR3 size: 15 residues. With V trimmed by 4 bases and J by 5 bases, 10 bases remained unmatched. CDR1 MGHDK and CDR2 SYGVNS come from the germline V gene. The CDR3, as DNA: TGTGCCAGCAGTGCCCCATCTCAGGGGGAGACTGAAGCTTTCTTT. Translating gives CASSAPSQGETEAFF.

This chain connects TRBV29-1 to TRBJ2-1, with a tentative D call TRBD1 (6 bases). The V end lost 1 base, the J end lost 2 bases, and 15 bases lay between the germline ends. The germline gives CDR1 SQVTM, CDR2 ANQGSEA. The length of the CDR3 is 16 residues. Here the CDR3 reads CSVEGPQGRTYNEQFF. The CDR3 DNA follows: TGCAGCGTTGAAGGCCCACAGGGAAGAACCTACAATGAGCAGTTCTTC.

A single count supports this clone. The sample has other DNA sequences that encode this CDR3 too. The J gene is TRBJ2-5, the V gene TRBV11-2, with TRBD2 matching over 7 bases. J lost 5 bases, V lost 2 bases, and 5 bases had no gene match. This CDR3 has 14 amino acids. Germline assignment: CDR1 SGHAT and CDR2 FQNNGV. The CDR3 protein is CASSLLGGEETQYF. The CDR3 DNA is TGTGCCAGCAGCTTACTGGGGGGGGAGGAGACCCAGTACTTC.

This sequence joins TRBV6-6 and TRBJ2-7; no clear D. The CDR3 spans 11 residues. Trimming removed 2 bases from V and 7 bases from J, with 6 bases in between. Germline CDR1 is MNHNY and CDR2 is SVGAGI (reference sequence). This CDR3 reads CASSYAREQYF. CDR3 sequence (DNA): TGTGCCAGCAGTTACGCGAGGGAGCAGTACTTC.

V usage is TRBV28 and J usage is TRBJ2-4, with 10 bases lining up with TRBD1. CDR1 is MDHEN and CDR2 is SYDVKM in the germline V gene. This CDR3 is 17 amino acids long. Trimming removed 4 bases from V and 0 bases from J; junction bases left unmatched: 6. CDR3 in DNA: TGTGCCAGCAGTTCGGGACAGGGGACCCTAGCCAAAAACATTCAGTACTTC. It translates to CASSSGQGTLAKNIQYF.

J is TRBJ2-5 and V is TRBV13; 10 bases line up with TRBD2. V was clipped by 0 bases and J by 5 bases; unmatched bases: 6. Germline V gene data show CDR1 as PRHDT and CDR2 as FYEKMQ (reference sequence). The CDR3 is 16 residues long. The CDR3: CASSLGPLAGPETQYF. The CDR3 DNA sequence: TGTGCCAGCAGCTTAGGACCACTAGCGGGGCCTGAGACCCAGTACTTC.

The chain uses TRBV4-1 and TRBJ1-4; 8 bases fit TRBD1. V shed 2 bases, J shed 3 bases, and the junction held 5 bases outside the gene matches. The CDR3 sequence is 16 residues long. CDR1 and CDR2 from the germline V gene are MGHRA and YSYEKL. The CDR3 loop is CASSQPRTGSNEKLFF. CDR3 DNA sequence: TGCGCCAGCAGCCAACCCCGGACAGGGTCTAATGAAAAACTGTTTTTT.

The chain combines TRBV28 with TRBJ2-7; 10 bases are a match to TRBD2. The CDR3 is made up of 15 amino acids. The V and J ends lost 7 bases and 3 bases, in that order; junction bases with no gene match: 9. From germline, CDR1 is MDHEN and CDR2 SYDVKM. CDR3: CASIGSGRANYEQYF. The CDR3 nucleotides are TGTGCCAGCATAGGAAGCGGGAGGGCCAACTACGAGCAGTACTTC.

The rearrangement uses TRBV6-1 and TRBJ1-5, with 8 bases lining up with TRBD1. Germline V gene data show CDR1 as MNHNS and CDR2 as SASEGT. The CDR3 is made up of 15 amino acids. J was trimmed by 4 bases and V by 6 bases; bases with no gene match: 8. The CDR3 DNA reads TGTGCCAGCAGCGCCGGGACAGGATTTAATCAGCCCCAGCATTTT. It translates to CASSAGTGFNQPQHF.

This clone came up a few times. The chain carries TRBV5-1 and TRBJ1-1; a possible D gene is TRBD1 (6 bases). The CDR3 loop spans 14 amino acids. Per germline, CDR1 SGHRS and CDR2 YFSETQ. The V gene lost 1 base and the J gene lost 1 base, with 8 bases spanning the gap. The CDR3 DNA reads as TGCGCCAGCAGCTTGTGGGACAAGAACACTGAAGCTTTCTTT. It yields the protein CASSLWDKNTEAFF.

The chain employs TRBV7-9 and TRBJ2-6; TRBD1 is a possible D gene (5 bases). Trimming stripped 0 bases from V and 2 bases from J, with 11 bases between. The CDR3 covers 17 residues. The germline V gene has CDR1 SEHNR and CDR2 FQNEAQ (reference sequence). The CDR3 DNA reads TGTGCCAGCAGCTTAGCCGGACAACACCCTGGGGCCAACGTCCTGACTTTC. It translates to CASSLAGQHPGANVLTF.

V and J are TRBV7-2 and TRBJ1-5; no clear D. CDR3 length: 14 amino acids. CDR1 is SGHTA and CDR2 is FQGNSA in the germline V gene. Trimming removed 2 bases at V and 0 bases at J, with 5 bases between. CDR3 bases: TGTGCCAGCAGCTTACGAGTTAGCAATCAGCCCCAGCATTTT. This sequence encodes CASSLRVSNQPQHF.

The chain combines TRBV5-4 with TRBJ2-7; no clear D gene. CDR3 length: 11 residues. Germline V lookup: CDR1 SGHNT, CDR2 YYREEE (reference sequence). The V end lost 3 bases, the J end lost 4 bases, and 5 bases lay between the germline ends. DNA of the CDR3: TGTGCCAGCAGCTCCCTGTACGAGCAGTACTTC. Encoded protein: CASSSLYEQYF.

The V and J genes are TRBV4-1 and TRBJ2-7; the match to TRBD1 covers 10 bases. V dropped 3 bases and J dropped 5; count of bases not matched to a gene: 13. The CDR3 runs to 17 residues. Germline V gene data show CDR1 as MGHRA and CDR2 as YSYEKL. The CDR3 protein is CASSHTMGSGTGDEQYF. The DNA for the CDR3 is TGCGCCAGCAGCCATACCATGGGATCCGGGACAGGGGACGAGCAGTACTTC.

The V call is TRBV28, the J call TRBJ2-7; no clear D gene. V lost 5 bases, J lost 4 bases, and 9 bases lay in between. The length of the CDR3 is 12 residues. From germline, CDR1 is MDHEN and CDR2 SYDVKM. Written as DNA, the CDR3 is TGTGCCAGCAGTCCCGAACAATACGAGCAGTACTTC. It codes for CASSPEQYEQYF.

The chain has TRBV7-6 and TRBJ1-1; D is possibly TRBD1 (6 bases). V was trimmed by 3 bases and J by 3 bases, leaving 11 bases between them. The CDR3 sequence is 14 residues long. Germline V lookup: CDR1 SGHVS, CDR2 FNYEAQ. CDR3 sequence: CASSFRGGDTEAFF. The CDR3 DNA is TGTGCCAGCAGCTTCAGGGGAGGGGACACTGAAGCTTTCTTT.

The chain has TRBV9 and TRBJ1-1; possibly TRBD1 for D (5 bases). This CDR3 is 13 amino acids long. CDR1 is SGDLS and CDR2 is YYNGEE in the germline V gene. Between the trimmed V and J ends, which lost 3 bases and 5 bases, there was a span of 11 bases. The CDR3 protein is CASSAGQRTEAFF. CDR3 DNA: TGTGCCAGCAGCGCCGGACAAAGGACTGAAGCTTTCTTT.

The chain carries TRBV5-4 and TRBJ2-3, with TRBD2 matching 8 bases. Looked up from germline, CDR1 is SGHNT and CDR2 is YYREEE (reference sequence). V gave up 2 bases and J gave up 4 bases; unmatched junction bases: 9. The CDR3 runs to 16 residues. The CDR3 nucleotides read TGTGCCAGCAGCTTTTTGTTGCTAGCGGGTTCAGATACGCAGTATTTT. This sequence encodes CASSFLLLAGSDTQYF. The full variable domain, rest sourced from reference TRBV5-4 and TRBJ2-3, is ETGVTQSPTHLIKTRGQQVTLRCSSQSGHNTVSWYQQALGQGPQFIFQYYREEENGRGNFPPRFSGLQFPNYSSELNVNALELDDSALYLCASSFLLLAGSDTQYFGPGTRLTVL.

The chain joins TRBV28 to TRBJ2-7; perhaps TRBD2 as D (6 bases). V was clipped by 2 bases and J by 1 base, with 18 bases between them. The CDR3 totals 17 residues. Germline V gene sequence: CDR1 MDHEN, CDR2 SYDVKM. Written as DNA, the CDR3 is TGTGCCAGCAGTTTAGAAGGAGGGAATTGGAGGTCCTACGAGCAGTACTTC. Protein: CASSLEGGNWRSYEQYF.

This rearrangement joins TRBV7-9 to TRBJ2-1, with a tentative D call TRBD1 (5 bases). Trimming removed 3 bases from V and 10 bases from J, with 10 bases in between. CDR3 length: 12 residues. In germline, CDR1 is SEHNR, CDR2 FQNEAQ (reference sequence). The CDR3 sequence is CASSLTVPEQFF. In DNA form, the CDR3 reads TGTGCCAGCAGCTTGACAGTGCCCGAGCAGTTCTTC.

The rearrangement uses TRBV5-1 and TRBJ2-1; 8 nucleotides agree with TRBD2. Per germline, CDR1 SGHRS and CDR2 YFSETQ. The CDR3 is 16 amino acids. Unmatched junction bases numbered 7, after V lost 5 bases and J lost 0 bases. The CDR3 reads CASSKPSGYSYNEQFF. CDR3 DNA: TGCGCCAGCAGTAAGCCTAGCGGGTACTCCTACAATGAGCAGTTCTTC.

The rearrangement joins TRBV2 to TRBJ2-5, with D possibly TRBD2 on 7 matching bases. The CDR3 has 14 residues. Trimming left V 7 bases short and J 0 bases short, with 12 bases between. CDR1 SNHLY and CDR2 FYNNEI come from the germline V gene. The CDR3 loop reads CASKEGGYQETQYF. CDR3 nucleotide sequence: TGTGCCAGCAAGGAGGGGGGGTACCAAGAGACCCAGTACTTC.

V usage is TRBV28 and J usage is TRBJ2-5, with 11 bases fitting TRBD2. The trim removed 3 bases at V and 5 bases at J, leaving 5 bases unmatched. There are 15 residues in the CDR3. In germline, CDR1 is MDHEN, CDR2 SYDVKM. The CDR3 coding sequence is TGTGCCAGCAGTTTGGTAGCGGGGGGGGCGGAGACCCAGTACTTC. It is translated as CASSLVAGGAETQYF.

The count of this clone is one. The rearrangement joins TRBV6-5 to TRBJ1-1; possibly TRBD1 for D (6 bases). V lost 4 bases, J lost 12 bases, and 15 bases lay in between. In germline, CDR1 is MNHEY, CDR2 SVGAGI. The CDR3 extends over 12 amino acids. CDR3 nucleotide sequence: TGTGCCAGCAGTTCGGGGGGGCGCGGGACTTTCTTT. It codes for CASSSGGRGTFF.